These 18 T cell receptor beta chains came from one sample sequenced in a study of blood T cell repertoires in COVID-19. Generated by immunoSEQ multiplex PCR, the TCRdb table keeps only in-frame clones and is missing some. The table shows around 250,000 clones, with approximately 84% occurring only once. Sequenced input: peripheral blood. The receptors stem from a man in his fifties with active or convalescent COVID-19.

The chain has TRBV27 and TRBJ1-2; D not resolved. The germline V and J ends were trimmed by 5 bases and 4 bases, with 11 bases remaining between them. The CDR3 is 13 amino acids. CDR1 and CDR2 (germline): MNHEY, SMNVEV (reference sequence). CDR3 nucleotide sequence: TGTGCCAGCAGTGCGCCGGGATCCTATGGCTACACCTTC. Protein sequence: CASSAPGSYGYTF.

This clone appeared a single time. This rearrangement joins TRBV21-1 to TRBJ1-5; the DNA was not compared with TRBD1, the D call given in the table. TRBV21-1 represents a pseudogene. The CDR3 sequence is 16 residues long. This CDR3 reads CASSKARAGGASPQHF. The CDR3 DNA is TGTGCCAGCAGCAAAGCGCGGGCAGGGGGCGCATCGCCCCAGCATTTT.

The gene calls are TRBV5-1 and TRBJ2-7; 11 nucleotides line up with TRBD1. The CDR3 extends over 16 amino acids. The V gene's germline CDR1 is SGHRS and CDR2 YFSETQ. After removal of 0 bases from V and 5 bases from J, the junction contained 7 bases not matched to a gene. This CDR3 is CASSLARTGGRDEQYF. The CDR3, as DNA: TGCGCCAGCAGCTTGGCCAGGACAGGGGGCCGGGACGAGCAGTACTTC.

V is TRBV7-2 and J is TRBJ2-7, with 7 bases that match TRBD1. The CDR3 covers 15 residues. From germline, CDR1 is SGHTA and CDR2 FQGNSA. J was trimmed by 2 bases and V by 1 base; bases with no gene match: 5. The CDR3: CASSLEAGGPYEQYF. CDR3 bases: TGTGCCAGCAGCTTAGAGGCAGGGGGTCCCTACGAGCAGTACTTC.

This clone showed up just once. The rearrangement joins TRBV19 to TRBJ2-1; 11 nucleotides match TRBD1. J was trimmed by 8 bases and V by 3 bases; bases with no gene match: 6. Germline V CDR1 and CDR2: LNHDA, SQIVND (reference sequence). The CDR3 spans 15 residues. In DNA, the CDR3 is TGTGCCAGTAGTATCGGGACAGGGGGTGACGATGAGCAGTTCTTC. This translates into CASSIGTGGDDEQFF.

This rearrangement joins TRBV15 to TRBJ2-1; unclear D gene. CDR3 length: 14 residues. Trimming took off 7 bases at V and 3 bases at J, with 13 bases between the two ends. Germline-derived CDR1 and CDR2 are LNHNV and YYDKDF (reference sequence). The CDR3 DNA follows: TGTGCCACCACAGCGACCCCTTTCTACAATGAGCAGTTCTTC. Amino acids: CATTATPFYNEQFF.

This chain uses TRBV6-2 or TRBV6-3 with TRBJ2-7; possible D gene TRBD2, 5 bases. The V end was cut by 0 bases, the J end by 0 bases, with 15 bases between. Germline assignment: CDR1 MNHEY and CDR2 SVGEGT. This CDR3 is 17 amino acids long. CDR3 nucleotide sequence: TGTGCCAGCAGTTACTCAGGATCGAGGACTTTCTCCTACGAGCAGTACTTC. This encodes CASSYSGSRTFSYEQYF.

This CDR3 is CASSEAKTRNQETQYF. In nucleotides, the CDR3 is TGTGCCAGCAGTGAAGCTAAGACTAGAAATCAAGAGACCCAGTACTTC. This rearrangement joins TRBV2 to TRBJ2-5; TRBD2 might be the D (6 bases). Between the trimmed V and J ends, which lost 0 bases and 2 bases, there was a span of 13 bases. The CDR3 is 16 residues long. The germline gives CDR1 SNHLY, CDR2 FYNNEI.

This sequence joins TRBV3-1 (or the pseudogene TRBV3-2) and TRBJ1-2; D is perhaps TRBD1 (6 bases). Trimming cost V 4 bases and J 8 bases, with 20 bases left between them. CDR1 and CDR2 from the germline V gene are LGHDT and YNNKEL (reference sequence). The CDR3 covers 15 residues. Here the CDR3 reads CASSRLSQGIVGYTF. The CDR3 DNA follows: TGTGCCAGCAGCCGCCTAAGCCAGGGGATAGTAGGCTACACCTTC.

The rearrangement links TRBV28 to TRBJ1-1, with unresolved D. The germline V gene has CDR1 MDHEN and CDR2 SYDVKM. V was cut by 2 bases and J by 3 bases, with 10 bases left in between. CDR3 size: 14 residues. CDR3 nucleotides: TGTGCCAGCAGTTTAACCCTGGGCGACACTGAAGCTTTCTTT. Translated, it gives CASSLTLGDTEAFF.

This clone was detected once. The chain links TRBV5-1 to TRBJ1-4; D gene unclear. CDR1 is SGHRS and CDR2 is YFSETQ in the germline V gene. Trimming removed 4 bases at V and 0 bases at J, with 10 bases between. This CDR3 contains 15 residues. The CDR3 loop reads CASSPLDSTNEKLFF. The CDR3 bases are TGCGCCAGCAGCCCATTAGACTCAACTAATGAAAAACTGTTTTTT.

This clone was seen a handful of times. V usage is TRBV27 and J usage is TRBJ1-1; 7 positions match TRBD1. The CDR3 covers 16 residues. CDR1 and CDR2 from the germline V gene are MNHEY and SMNVEV (reference sequence). V was clipped by 4 bases and J by 4 bases; unmatched bases: 12. CDR3 loop: CASSWKGALGVTEAFF. The CDR3 DNA is TGTGCCAGCAGTTGGAAGGGGGCGCTGGGCGTCACTGAAGCTTTCTTT.

The chain couples TRBV5-5 to TRBJ1-6, with D uncertain. The CDR3 is 14 amino acids. The germline V gene encodes CDR1 SGHKS and CDR2 YYEKEE (reference sequence). The V end was cut by 7 bases, the J end by 7 bases, with 15 bases between. The CDR3 is CASGLQLLNSPLHF. The DNA for the CDR3 is TGTGCCAGCGGATTACAGCTCCTGAATTCACCCCTCCACTTT. The variable domain in full, completed from reference TRBV5-5 and TRBJ1-6, reads DAGVTQSPTHLIKTRGQQVTLRCSPISGHKSVSWYQQVLGQGPQFIFQYYEKEERGRGNFPDRFSARQFPNYSSELNVNALLLGDSALYLCASGLQLLNSPLHFGNGTRLTVT.

The chain employs TRBV7-6 and TRBJ1-4; 9 nucleotides agree with TRBD1. CDR3 size: 17 residues. V lost 2 bases to trimming and J lost 8 bases; unmatched junction nucleotides: 12. Germline lookup yields CDR1 SGHVS and CDR2 FNYEAQ. The CDR3 spells CASSLLDRGLGGEKLFF. Here the CDR3 DNA reads TGTGCCAGCAGCTTATTGGACAGGGGTTTGGGAGGCGAAAAACTGTTTTTT. Full variable domain (rest looked up from reference TRBV7-6 and TRBJ1-4): GAGVSQSPRYKVTKRGQDVALRCDPISGHVSLYWYRQALGQGPEFLTYFNYEAQQDKSGLPNDRFSAERPEGSISTLTIQRTEQRDSAMYRCASSLLDRGLGGEKLFFGSGTQLSVL.

V and J are TRBV2 and TRBJ2-2; the match to TRBD2 covers 10 bases. This CDR3 comprises 15 residues. V gave up 5 bases and J gave up 0 bases; unmatched junction bases: 0. Germline V lookup: CDR1 SNHLY, CDR2 FYNNEI. This CDR3 is CASSTSGANTGELFF. In DNA form, the CDR3 reads TGTGCCAGCAGTACTAGCGGGGCGAACACCGGGGAGCTGTTTTTT.

V usage is TRBV5-1 and J usage is TRBJ1-2, with TRBD1 identical over 12 bases. Germline trimming cut 7 bases from V and 8 bases from J; bases unmatched to any gene: 12. The CDR3 length is 15 residues. The germline V gene has CDR1 SGHRS and CDR2 YFSETQ. This chain's CDR3 is CASGGTGGGIYGYTF. The CDR3 DNA is TGCGCCAGCGGCGGGACAGGGGGCGGAATTTACGGCTACACCTTC.

This rearrangement joins TRBV24-1 to TRBJ1-5; 7 bases match TRBD1. The junction had 5 bases not matched to a gene; V was cut back by 4 bases and J by 0 bases. CDR3 length equals 16 residues. Germline CDR1 reads KGHDR; CDR2 reads SFDVKD. The CDR3 loop reads CATSDRGQDSNQPQHF. The CDR3 DNA reads TGTGCCACCAGTGACCGTGGACAGGATAGCAATCAGCCCCAGCATTTT.

The chain joins TRBV7-6 to TRBJ2-5; 9 bases line up with TRBD2. From germline, CDR1 is SGHVS and CDR2 FNYEAQ. The CDR3 spans 19 residues. The trim removed 5 bases at V and 2 bases at J, leaving 18 bases unmatched. The CDR3 sequence is CASSRQIIGGAGGQETQYF. In DNA, the CDR3 is TGTGCCAGCAGCCGACAAATTATAGGAGGCGCGGGAGGGCAAGAGACCCAGTACTTC.